Listed below are T cell receptor beta chains from one sample, sequenced in a study of cytomegalovirus exposure and HLA in healthy donors. Using immunoSEQ multiplex PCR, the repertoire was profiled, and TCRdb retains in-frame clones only, with some absent. Listed are 56,000 or so clones; approximately 2.2% falls within the top ten. The sequenced sample was PBMCs. The source is a female donor in good health and CMV-seronegative. Both conserved end residues are part of each CDR3. A D gene is named only where the DNA matches it firmly.

j_call d_call v_call cdr3_length cdr3_nt cdr3_aa
TRBJ1-2 . TRBV15 16 TGTGCCACCAGCAGAGATCGCCCGGGGTCTGACTATGGCTACACCTTC CATSRDRPGSDYGYTF
TRBJ2-7 TRBD2 TRBV4-1 16 TGCGCCAGCAGCCAGGAATCCGGACTAGCGGGAGGTGAGCAGTACTTC CASSQESGLAGGEQYF
TRBJ2-1 TRBD1 TRBV4-2 14 TGTGCCAGCAGACCCGGGACAGGGGTTCTTGAGCAGTTCTTC CASRPGTGVLEQFF
TRBJ2-1 TRBD2 TRBV30 15 TGTGCCTGGAGTAGGGGACTAGCGGGAGGGGATGAGCAGTTCTTC CAWSRGLAGGDEQFF
TRBJ1-1 TRBD1 TRBV29-1 15 TGCAGCGTTGAAGGGACAGGGGAGGTTGGGACTGAAGCTTTCTTT CSVEGTGEVGTEAFF
TRBJ2-7 . TRBV5-4 15 TGTGCCAGCAGCCTCGGGGGAGGCCGCTCCTACGAGCAGTACTTC CASSLGGGRSYEQYF
TRBJ2-5 . TRBV10-1 16 TGCGCCAGCCGACAAAGTCTAGCGCGTCTGGCGGAGACCCAGTACTTC CASRQSLARLAETQYF
TRBJ1-5 . TRBV5-4 14 TGTGCCAGCACCCTGTCAAGGCGGGTGGAGCCCCAGCATTTT CASTLSRRVEPQHF
TRBJ2-7 TRBD1 TRBV27 15 TGTGCCAGCGGAATGCCGGGACAGGGAAGGAACGAGCAGTACTTC CASGMPGQGRNEQYF
TRBJ1-2 TRBD1 TRBV4-2 16 TGTGCCAGCAGCACAGAAGGGACAGGGGCTAACTGGGGCTACACCTTC CASSTEGTGANWGYTF
TRBJ2-7 . TRBV4-2 14 TGTGCCAGCAGCCAAGATGCAGGGAATGTAGTAGAGTACTTC CASSQDAGNVVEYF
TRBJ1-5 TRBD1 TRBV28 14 TGTGCCAGCAGTCTAGGGACAGGGAGCCAGCCCCAGCATTTT CASSLGTGSQPQHF
TRBJ1-1 TRBD1 TRBV13 16 TGTGCCAGCAGCTCCGGGGGACAGGGTTTGAACACTGAAGCTTTCTTT CASSSGGQGLNTEAFF
TRBJ2-1 TRBD2 TRBV18 17 TGTGCCAGCTCACCCAAGACTAGCGGGGCCTCCGACAATGAGCAGTTCTTC CASSPKTSGASDNEQFF
TRBJ2-3 TRBD2 TRBV5-1 15 TGCGCCAGCAGCTTGGTAGCGGGGGACACAGATACGCAGTATTTT CASSLVAGDTDTQYF
TRBJ2-7 TRBD2 TRBV10-3 14 TGTGCCACCACAATAGCGGGAGGGACCTACGAGCAGTACTTC CATTIAGGTYEQYF
TRBJ1-2 . TRBV6-1 15 TGTGCCAGCAGGAGAGGGGCAGGGGAAGGGGATGGCTACACCTTC CASRRGAGEGDGYTF
TRBJ1-2 TRBD1 TRBV7-2 18 TGTGCCAGCAGCTCCCCCGGGACAGGGGGCGGTTTACTGTCTGGCTACACCTTC CASSSPGTGGGLLSGYTF
TRBJ1-1 TRBD1 TRBV18 14 TGTGCCAGCTCACCATCGGGGGACAGGGTGAAAGCTTTCTTT CASSPSGDRVKAFF
TRBJ1-1 . TRBV5-7 13 TGTGCCAGCAGCCTACTAGCGAACACTGAAGCTTTCTTT CASSLLANTEAFF
TRBJ1-1 . TRBV7-3 13 TGTGCCAGCAGCTTGACTGGTAACACTGAAGCTTTCTTT CASSLTGNTEAFF
TRBJ2-7 TRBD2 TRBV7-6 15 TGTGCCAGCAGCTCCGGGACTAGTGAGGCCTACGAGCAGTACTTC CASSSGTSEAYEQYF
TRBJ2-5 . TRBV9 13 TGTGCCAGCAGCGTAGCGGACTCGGAGACCCAGTACTTC CASSVADSETQYF
TRBJ2-1 . TRBV28 15 TGTGCCAGCACCCCGGCAACAGCCCAGGTGAATGAGCAGTTCTTC CASTPATAQVNEQFF
TRBJ1-5 . TRBV27 12 TGTGCCAGCAGTCCGTCGAATCAGCCCCAGCATTTT CASSPSNQPQHF
TRBJ1-2 . TRBV6-1 14 TGTGCCAGCATTACCAACCAGGGTAGGGGTGGCTACACCTTC CASITNQGRGGYTF